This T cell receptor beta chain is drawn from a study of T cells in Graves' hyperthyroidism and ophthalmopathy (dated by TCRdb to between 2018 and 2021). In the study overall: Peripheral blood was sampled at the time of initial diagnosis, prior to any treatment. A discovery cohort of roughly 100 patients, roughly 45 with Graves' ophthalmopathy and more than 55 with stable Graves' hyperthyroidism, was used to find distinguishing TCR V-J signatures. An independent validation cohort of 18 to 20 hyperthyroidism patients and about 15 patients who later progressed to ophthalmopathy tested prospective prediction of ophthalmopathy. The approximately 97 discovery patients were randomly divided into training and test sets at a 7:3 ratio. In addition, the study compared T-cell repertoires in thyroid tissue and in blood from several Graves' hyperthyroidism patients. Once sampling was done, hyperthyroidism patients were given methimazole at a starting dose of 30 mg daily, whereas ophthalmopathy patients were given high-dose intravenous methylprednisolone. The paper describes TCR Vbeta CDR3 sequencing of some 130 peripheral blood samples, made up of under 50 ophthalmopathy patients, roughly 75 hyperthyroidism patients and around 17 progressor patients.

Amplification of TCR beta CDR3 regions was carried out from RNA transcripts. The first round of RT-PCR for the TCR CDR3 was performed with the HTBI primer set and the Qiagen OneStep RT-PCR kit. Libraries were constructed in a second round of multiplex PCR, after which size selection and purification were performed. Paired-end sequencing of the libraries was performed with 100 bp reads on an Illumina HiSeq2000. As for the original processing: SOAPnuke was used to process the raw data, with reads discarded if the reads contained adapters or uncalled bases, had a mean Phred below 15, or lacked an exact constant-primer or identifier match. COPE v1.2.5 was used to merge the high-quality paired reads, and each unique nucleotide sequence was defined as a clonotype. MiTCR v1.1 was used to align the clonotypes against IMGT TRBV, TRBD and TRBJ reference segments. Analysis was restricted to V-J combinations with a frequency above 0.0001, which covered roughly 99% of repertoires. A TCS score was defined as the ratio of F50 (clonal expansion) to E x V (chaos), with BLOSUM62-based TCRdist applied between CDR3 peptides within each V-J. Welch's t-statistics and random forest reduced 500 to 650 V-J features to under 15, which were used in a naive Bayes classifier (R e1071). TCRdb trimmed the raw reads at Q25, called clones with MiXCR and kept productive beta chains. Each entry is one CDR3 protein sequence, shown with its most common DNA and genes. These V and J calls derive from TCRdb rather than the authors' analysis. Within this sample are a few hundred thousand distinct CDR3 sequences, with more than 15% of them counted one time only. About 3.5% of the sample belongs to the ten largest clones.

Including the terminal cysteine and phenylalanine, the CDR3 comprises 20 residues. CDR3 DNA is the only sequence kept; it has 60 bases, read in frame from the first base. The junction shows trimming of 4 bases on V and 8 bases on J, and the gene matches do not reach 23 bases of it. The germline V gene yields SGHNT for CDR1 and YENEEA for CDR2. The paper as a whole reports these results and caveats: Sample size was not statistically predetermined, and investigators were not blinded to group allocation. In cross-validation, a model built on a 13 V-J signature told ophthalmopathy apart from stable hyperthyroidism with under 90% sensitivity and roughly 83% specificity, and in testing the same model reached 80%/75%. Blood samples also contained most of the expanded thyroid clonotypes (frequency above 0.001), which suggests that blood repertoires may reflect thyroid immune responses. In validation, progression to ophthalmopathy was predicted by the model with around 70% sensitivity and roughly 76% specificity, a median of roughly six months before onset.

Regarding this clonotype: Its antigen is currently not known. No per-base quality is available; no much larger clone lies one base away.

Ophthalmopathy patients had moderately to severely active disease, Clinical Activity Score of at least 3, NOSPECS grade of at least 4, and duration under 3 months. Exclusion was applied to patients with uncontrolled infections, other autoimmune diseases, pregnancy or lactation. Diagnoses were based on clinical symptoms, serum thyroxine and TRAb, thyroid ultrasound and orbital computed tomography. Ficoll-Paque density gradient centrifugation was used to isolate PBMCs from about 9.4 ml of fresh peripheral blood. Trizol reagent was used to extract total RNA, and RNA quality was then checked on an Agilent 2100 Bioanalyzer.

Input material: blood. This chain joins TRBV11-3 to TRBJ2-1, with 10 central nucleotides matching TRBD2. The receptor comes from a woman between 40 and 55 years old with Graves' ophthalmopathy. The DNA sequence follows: TGTGCCAGCAGCTCAAGGGGGGAAAGGACTAGCGGAGATTTGATAGATGAGCAGTTCTTC. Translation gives CASSSRGERTSGDLIDEQFF.